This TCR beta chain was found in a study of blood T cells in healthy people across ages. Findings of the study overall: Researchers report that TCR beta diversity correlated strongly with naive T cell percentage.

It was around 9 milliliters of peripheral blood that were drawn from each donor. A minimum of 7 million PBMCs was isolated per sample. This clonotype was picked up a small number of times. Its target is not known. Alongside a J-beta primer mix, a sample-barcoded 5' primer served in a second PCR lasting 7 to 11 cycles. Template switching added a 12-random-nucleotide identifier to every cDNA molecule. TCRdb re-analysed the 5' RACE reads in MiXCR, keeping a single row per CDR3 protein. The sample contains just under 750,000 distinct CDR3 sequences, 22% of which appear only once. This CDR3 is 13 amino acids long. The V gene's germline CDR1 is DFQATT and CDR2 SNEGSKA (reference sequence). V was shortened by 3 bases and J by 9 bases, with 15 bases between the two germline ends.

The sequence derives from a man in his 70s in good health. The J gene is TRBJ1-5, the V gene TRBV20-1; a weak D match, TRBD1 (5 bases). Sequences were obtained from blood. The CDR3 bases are TGCAGTGCTAGTTCAGGGCGTATAAGGCCCCAGCATTTT. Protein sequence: CSASSGRIRPQHF.